This TCR beta chain is drawn from a study of CD8 T cells in ankylosing spondylitis. Study conclusions and caveats: Earlier studies detected some motif variants in reactive arthritis synovial fluid and blood. From matched ankylosing spondylitis synovial fluid, disease-linked clones were reportedly recovered at significantly enriched levels. Characteristic, it appeared, of ankylosing spondylitis blood was a TCR beta motif of several highly homologous variants.

Per the germline V gene, CDR1 is SGHAT and CDR2 is FQNNGV. The CDR3 contains 14 residues. Deletions cut 1 base from V and 2 bases from J, with 7 bases between. The sample holds many counts of this clonotype. Its specificity is not known. Via MiXCR, TCRdb re-called the 5' RACE reads, giving one row per CDR3 protein. The sample has 150,000 to 200,000 distinct CDR3 sequences, roughly 31% seen once. Sequenced material: synovial fluid, either unsorted or a sorted T cell fraction (not recorded which). This receptor was taken from a male donor with ankylosing spondylitis. V and J are TRBV11-2 and TRBJ2-3; the D is unclear. CDR3 DNA: TGTGCCAGCAGCTTAGGGCGGACCACAGATACGCAGTATTTT. Residues: CASSLGRTTDTQYF.